Here is one TCR beta chain with its context. Its antigen is currently not known. No quality values exist for individual bases; no much larger clone is one base distant. The donors were healthy, HIV-negative adults who had no recently reported acute infections or vaccinations. Every donor was a Caucasian adult residing in Nashville, Tennessee, USA. CD4+ T cells were enriched by magnetic negative selection, after which naive cells were positively selected on CD45RA and the negative fraction was taken as the memory subset. After blood collection by leukapheresis, PBMCs were isolated using Ficoll-Histopaque density gradient centrifugation and then cryopreserved in the vapor phase of liquid nitrogen. Analytical flow cytometry was used to check the purity and quantity of each magnetically sorted T cell population. Genomic DNA was isolated from every sorted fraction and measured by UV absorbance on a Nanodrop 2000c.

This specimen comes from a study of shared clonotypes between healthy human individuals (dated by TCRdb to 2019 to 2021). With respect to the entire study: A couple of women and three men aged 18 to 49 years were included in the cohort. For each donor, CD4 naive and CD4 memory were each run on three plates, CD8 naive on two plates, and CD8 memory on one plate. To estimate repertoire size and how much clonotypes are shared between individuals, the study performed deep sequencing of blood TCR repertoires from 4 to 6 healthy adults. To increase sequencing depth and limit assay-specific biases, different laboratories used diverse techniques to prepare libraries and sequence TCR repertoires. Each donor's leukapheresis produced roughly between roughly 0.94 and 9.5 billion PBMCs. What the study reported, not specific to this receptor: The small number of donors limited the genetic and exposure-history diversity represented. Sharing across a few donors was observed for about 5% of naive CD4, about 3.2% of naive CD8, about 2.3% of memory CD4, and 0.4% of memory CD8 clonotypes. Clonotypes shared by all four sorted-subset donors showed higher generation probabilities than non-shared clonotypes. Naive subsets generally had larger estimated clonotype richness than memory subsets did. Pairwise subsampling indicated that sequencing depth was expected to affect the degree of clonotype sharing among donors. Even with the large sequencing depth, rarefaction of the sorted-subset datasets indicated that sequencing was incomplete. Sampling was limited to blood, and TCR repertoires in tissue likely differ from TCR repertoires in blood.

V drops 1 base and J drops 0 bases, leaving 8 bases in between. CDR1 is given as SGHDT and CDR2 as YYEEEE, both from the germline V gene. Including cysteine and phenylalanine, the CDR3 has 15 amino acids. Only the CDR3 DNA is retained, 45 bases long and in frame from the first base. TCR CDR3 regions were amplified from genomic DNA by multiplex PCR using the deep immunoSEQ assay. For each cell subset, the extracted genomic DNA was distributed evenly across all wells of several immunoSEQ 96-well plates, and each plate served as one replicate. For sorted subsets, about 220 ng of genomic DNA, equivalent to around 29,000 T cell genomes, went into each replicate PCR. Purified libraries were quantified with a Qubit 3.0 fluorometer, sized on a Bioanalyzer 2100, and re-quantified with the KAPA Library Quantification kit. Every immunoSEQ 96-well plate was sequenced on a dedicated single-read 150-cycle Illumina NextSeq 550 flow cell. The study's processing was this. Because the immunoSEQ output held only junctional sequences and lacked quality scores, the filtering could not match the filtering applied to full-length reads. Sequences were annotated with PyIR, a Python wrapper for IgBLAST v1.9, and V/J genes and CDR3 were assigned using IMGT germline references. Any read was removed if the V/J assignment was weak (E-value above 1e-6), the CDR3 was missing, or the read contained stop codons, out-of-frame junctions, or ambiguous translated residues. V3J clonotypes were defined as sequences sharing an identical inferred V gene, J gene, and CDR3 amino acid sequence. Percentage overlap between repertoires was computed as shared unique clonotypes divided by the size of the smaller repertoire. RTK rarefaction, the Chao1 estimator, and Recon v2.1 estimates of unobserved clonotypes were used to assess repertoire richness. For all TCRbeta clonotypes obtained by the gDNA method from a handful of donors, generation probabilities were computed with OLGA. This is the immuneACCESS table as TCRdb keeps it, with only in-frame sequences that have V and J called. A part of the clones is gone; compared with another copy, unresolved V genes explain less than half, and the rest is unexplained. That table supplies the V and J calls and clone size; D and trimming were determined from the DNA. The sample contains around 1.6 million clones, around 98% of them found a single time. In total, the top ten clones hold 0.4% to 0.45% of the sample.

This receptor was obtained from a man aged 25 to 40 in good health. The sample consisted of naive CD4+ T cells sorted from blood. Reading the label with the study, this specimen's cell subset or site is: CD45RA+ positively selected. This sequence uses TRBV5-6 and TRBJ2-4; the D gene is possibly TRBD1, with 6 bases matching. The DNA sequence is TGTGCCAGCAGCTTGAGGGGGATAGCCAAAAACATTCAGTACTTC. This sequence encodes CASSLRGIAKNIQYF.